This is a list of T cell receptor beta chains from one sample in a study of T cell clonotyping in hematopoietic cell transplantation. Only in-frame clones appear in the TCRdb table, and some are missing; sequencing was by immunoSEQ multiplex PCR. The repertoire holds 69,000 or so clones, with roughly 93% as singletons. Sequencing was performed on peripheral blood mononuclear cells. All receptors come from a man aged 45-65 years in good health. Some clones in this sample may be carry-over from other donors' samples. The CDR3 runs from the conserved cysteine through the conserved F or W. A D gene is named only where the DNA matches it firmly. Rows may omit the clone size; those that give it use once, few, many or a size class.

clone_size: NA
j_call: TRBJ1-1
d_call: NA
v_call: TRBV5-1
cdr3_nt: TGCGCCAGCAGCTTGGGGGAGATCAACACTGAAGCTTTCTTT
cdr3_aa: CASSLGEINTEAFF

clone_size: NA
j_call: TRBJ1-1
d_call: NA
v_call: TRBV21-1
cdr3_nt: TGTGCCAGCAGGGAGACAAACACTGAAGCTTTCTTT
cdr3_aa: CASRETNTEAFF

clone_size: NA
j_call: TRBJ1-1
d_call: NA
v_call: TRBV6-5
cdr3_nt: TGTGCCAGCAGTCCCGGACAGATGAACACTGAAGCTTTCTTT
cdr3_aa: CASSPGQMNTEAFF

clone_size: NA
j_call: TRBJ1-5
d_call: NA
v_call: TRBV11-2
cdr3_nt: TGTGCCAGCAGCCCCGACGGAAGCAATCAGCCCCAGCATTTT
cdr3_aa: CASSPDGSNQPQHF

clone_size: once
j_call: TRBJ2-7
d_call: NA
v_call: TRBV6-1
cdr3_nt: TGTGCCAGCAGTGAACAGGGGACGGCCGAGCAGTACTTC
cdr3_aa: CASSEQGTAEQYF

clone_size: NA
j_call: TRBJ2-2
d_call: TRBD1
v_call: TRBV5-6
cdr3_nt: TGTGCCAGCAGCTTTAGACAGGGCACCGGGGAGCTGTTTTTT
cdr3_aa: CASSFRQGTGELFF

clone_size: NA
j_call: TRBJ2-1
d_call: TRBD1
v_call: TRBV7-9
cdr3_nt: TGTGCCAGCAGCTTAGGGGACAGGGCCCAGTTCTTC
cdr3_aa: CASSLGDRAQFF

clone_size: NA
j_call: TRBJ2-7
d_call: NA
v_call: TRBV28
cdr3_nt: TGTGCCAGCAGTTTGGCGCCGGTCGAGCAGTACTTC
cdr3_aa: CASSLAPVEQYF

clone_size: NA
j_call: TRBJ2-2
d_call: TRBD2
v_call: TRBV5-1
cdr3_nt: TGCGCCAGCAGCCCGTCAGCGGGGGACACCGGGGAGCTGTTTTTT
cdr3_aa: CASSPSAGDTGELFF

clone_size: NA
j_call: TRBJ2-1
d_call: TRBD1
v_call: TRBV4-1
cdr3_nt: TGCGCCAGCAGCCAAGCTATCCCGACAGGGTACATTGACAATGAGCAGTTCTTC
cdr3_aa: CASSQAIPTGYIDNEQFF

clone_size: NA
j_call: TRBJ2-6
d_call: TRBD1
v_call: TRBV7-9
cdr3_nt: TGTGCCAGCAAGGAGGGTCGAGGACAGGGTTACGGGGCCAACGTCCTGACTTTC
cdr3_aa: CASKEGRGQGYGANVLTF

clone_size: NA
j_call: TRBJ2-7
d_call: NA
v_call: TRBV6-1
cdr3_nt: TGTGCCAGCAGTGAAGGTAGTGGGACATGGGTTCCCGAGCAGTACTTC
cdr3_aa: CASSEGSGTWVPEQYF

clone_size: NA
j_call: TRBJ1-5
d_call: TRBD1
v_call: TRBV6-5
cdr3_nt: TGTGCCAGCAGCCGAGGTCGGACAGGGAATCAGCCCCAGCATTTT
cdr3_aa: CASSRGRTGNQPQHF

clone_size: NA
j_call: TRBJ2-1
d_call: TRBD2
v_call: TRBV30
cdr3_nt: TGTGCCTGGAGTTTGGGACTAGCGAGAGTAATGGGCAATGAGCAGTTCTTC
cdr3_aa: CAWSLGLARVMGNEQFF

clone_size: NA
j_call: TRBJ2-7
d_call: NA
v_call: TRBV30
cdr3_nt: TGTGCCTGGGGGTGGACTCGCTCCTACGAGCAGTACTTC
cdr3_aa: CAWGWTRSYEQYF

clone_size: NA
j_call: TRBJ2-3
d_call: NA
v_call: TRBV9
cdr3_nt: TGTGCCAGCAGCGTAGTGTCTACGTGGGACACAGATACGCAGTATTTT
cdr3_aa: CASSVVSTWDTDTQYF

clone_size: NA
j_call: TRBJ2-1
d_call: TRBD2
v_call: TRBV5-6
cdr3_nt: TGTGCCAGCAGCTCATCGGGGGGACCCTACAATGAGCAGTTCTTC
cdr3_aa: CASSSSGGPYNEQFF

clone_size: NA
j_call: TRBJ1-1
d_call: NA
v_call: TRBV5-1
cdr3_nt: TGCGCCAGCAGCCGAGCCAGGGAATTAAACACTGAAGCTTTCTTT
cdr3_aa: CASSRARELNTEAFF

clone_size: NA
j_call: TRBJ2-7
d_call: NA
v_call: TRBV4-3
cdr3_nt: TGCGCCAGCAGCCAAGATGTAAGAGGGGCGCGAATGAACGAGCAGTACTTC
cdr3_aa: CASSQDVRGARMNEQYF

clone_size: NA
j_call: TRBJ2-7
d_call: TRBD1
v_call: TRBV18
cdr3_nt: TGTGCCAGCTCACCCGGGACAGGGTGGGAGCAGTACTTC
cdr3_aa: CASSPGTGWEQYF

clone_size: NA
j_call: TRBJ2-1
d_call: NA
v_call: TRBV7-9
cdr3_nt: TGTGCCAGCAGCTTAGAGCTAGCTATCCTCCACAATGAGCAGTTCTTC
cdr3_aa: CASSLELAILHNEQFF

clone_size: NA
j_call: TRBJ2-7
d_call: NA
v_call: TRBV20-1
cdr3_nt: TGCAGTGCTTTGAACTCCTACGAGCAGTACTTC
cdr3_aa: CSALNSYEQYF

clone_size: medium-sized
j_call: TRBJ1-2
d_call: NA
v_call: TRBV5-8
cdr3_nt: TGTGCCAGCAGCACTGACAGTCCTGGCTACACCTTC
cdr3_aa: CASSTDSPGYTF

clone_size: NA
j_call: TRBJ2-7
d_call: NA
v_call: TRBV28
cdr3_nt: TGTGCCAGCAGTTGGGAGATCGCCTACGAGCAGTACTTC
cdr3_aa: CASSWEIAYEQYF

clone_size: NA
j_call: TRBJ1-3
d_call: NA
v_call: TRBV7-9
cdr3_nt: TGTGCCAGCCCCCCTCCTTCAGACTCTGGAAACACCATATATTTT
cdr3_aa: CASPPPSDSGNTIYF

clone_size: NA
j_call: TRBJ2-7
d_call: NA
v_call: TRBV29-1
cdr3_nt: TGCAGCGTTGCAGGAGGGGCCTACGAGCAGTACTTC
cdr3_aa: CSVAGGAYEQYF

clone_size: NA
j_call: TRBJ2-3
d_call: TRBD2
v_call: TRBV11-2
cdr3_nt: TGTGCCAGCAGTCCCGGACTAGCGGGAGAAGATACGCAGTATTTT
cdr3_aa: CASSPGLAGEDTQYF

clone_size: NA
j_call: TRBJ2-3
d_call: TRBD2
v_call: TRBV6-1
cdr3_nt: TGTGCCATCGGGGGGCTAGCGGGGCACACAGATACGCAGTATTTT
cdr3_aa: CAIGGLAGHTDTQYF

clone_size: NA
j_call: TRBJ2-7
d_call: NA
v_call: TRBV28
cdr3_nt: TGTGCCAGCAGCTACCAGTGGGACACCCGCTCCTACGAGCAGTACTTC
cdr3_aa: CASSYQWDTRSYEQYF

clone_size: NA
j_call: TRBJ1-1
d_call: NA
v_call: TRBV28
cdr3_nt: TGTGCCAGCACTATACGCCCAGGTTCGTACGATGAAGCTTTCTTT
cdr3_aa: CASTIRPGSYDEAFF

clone_size: NA
j_call: TRBJ1-4
d_call: NA
v_call: TRBV28
cdr3_nt: TGTGCCAGCATGATGGGAACTAATGAAAAACTGTTTTTT
cdr3_aa: CASMMGTNEKLFF

clone_size: NA
j_call: TRBJ2-1
d_call: TRBD2
v_call: TRBV30
cdr3_nt: TGTGCCTGGAGTGTAGGGTTTATTAGCGGGGACAATGAGCAGTTCTTC
cdr3_aa: CAWSVGFISGDNEQFF

clone_size: NA
j_call: TRBJ2-7
d_call: NA
v_call: TRBV7-2
cdr3_nt: TGTGCCAGCAGCTTTGCGCAGGGCCCCTACGAGCAGTACTTC
cdr3_aa: CASSFAQGPYEQYF

clone_size: NA
j_call: TRBJ2-7
d_call: NA
v_call: TRBV30
cdr3_nt: TGTGCCTGGAGTGATCAGGGATCCGGCGAGCAGTACTTC
cdr3_aa: CAWSDQGSGEQYF

clone_size: once
j_call: TRBJ2-5
d_call: NA
v_call: TRBV5-1
cdr3_nt: TGCGCCAGCAGCCGGGGGACAGCACAAGAGACCCAGTACTTC
cdr3_aa: CASSRGTAQETQYF

clone_size: NA
j_call: TRBJ1-2
d_call: NA
v_call: TRBV5-1
cdr3_nt: TGCGCCAGCAGCCCCCTGAGTGAGGTTGGCTACACCTTC
cdr3_aa: CASSPLSEVGYTF

clone_size: NA
j_call: TRBJ2-2
d_call: NA
v_call: TRBV19
cdr3_nt: TGTGCCAGTAGTATCAGCGGGACCGGGGAGCTGTTTTTT
cdr3_aa: CASSISGTGELFF

clone_size: NA
j_call: TRBJ1-2
d_call: NA
v_call: TRBV28
cdr3_nt: TGTGCCAGCAGTTCACACTATGGCTACACCTTC
cdr3_aa: CASSSHYGYTF

clone_size: NA
j_call: TRBJ2-3
d_call: TRBD2
v_call: TRBV6-4
cdr3_nt: TGTGCCAGCAGTGACGTAGCGGGGGGGCAAGATACGCAGTATTTT
cdr3_aa: CASSDVAGGQDTQYF

clone_size: NA
j_call: TRBJ2-7
d_call: TRBD1
v_call: TRBV5-1
cdr3_nt: TGCGCCAGCAGCTTGGACAGGGGGTTTTACGAGCAGTACTTC
cdr3_aa: CASSLDRGFYEQYF

clone_size: NA
j_call: TRBJ2-1
d_call: TRBD2
v_call: TRBV5-1
cdr3_nt: TGCGCCAGCAGCTTGGGGGGACTACCTGGAGCAGAGCAGTTCTTC
cdr3_aa: CASSLGGLPGAEQFF